This entry describes one T cell receptor beta chain. Germline loops: CDR1 LNHDA, CDR2 SQIVND (reference sequence). There are 16 residues in the CDR3. V was pared by 8 bases and J by 4 bases, with 11 bases of the junction left unmatched. The PCR was carried out with 60 Vbeta primers and 13 Jbeta primers. The repertoire was sequenced with immunoSEQ multiplex PCR; TCRdb's copy has only in-frame clones and lacks some. The data show approximately 80,000 clones, 55% to 85% seen once. The sample belongs to a study of cytomegalovirus exposure and HLA in healthy donors. The rearrangement joins TRBV19 to TRBJ2-1, with 10 bases aligning to TRBD2. The specimen sequenced was PBMCs. This clonotype was sampled from a middle-aged woman in good health and CMV-seropositive. DNA for the CDR3: TGTGCCAGTCGGAATCAAGCGGGGGGGATTTACAATGAGCAGTTCTTC. Translation: CASRNQAGGIYNEQFF.